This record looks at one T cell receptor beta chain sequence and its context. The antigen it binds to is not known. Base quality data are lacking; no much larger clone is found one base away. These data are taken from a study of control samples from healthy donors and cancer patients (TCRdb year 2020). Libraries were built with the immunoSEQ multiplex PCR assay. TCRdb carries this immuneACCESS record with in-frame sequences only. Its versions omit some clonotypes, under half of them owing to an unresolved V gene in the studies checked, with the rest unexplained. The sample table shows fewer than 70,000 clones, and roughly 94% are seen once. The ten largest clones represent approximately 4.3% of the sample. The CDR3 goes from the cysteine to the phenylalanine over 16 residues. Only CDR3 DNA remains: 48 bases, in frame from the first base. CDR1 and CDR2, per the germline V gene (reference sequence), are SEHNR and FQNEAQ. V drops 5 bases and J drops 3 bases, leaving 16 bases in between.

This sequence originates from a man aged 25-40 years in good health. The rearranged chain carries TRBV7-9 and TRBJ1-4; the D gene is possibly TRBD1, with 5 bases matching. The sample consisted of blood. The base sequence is TGTGCCAGCAGCAGGGGAGACCGGGGGGCTAATGAAAAACTGTTTTTT. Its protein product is CASSRGDRGANEKLFF.